One sample yielded the 23 T cell receptor beta chains listed below, sequenced in a study of cytotoxic CD8 clonotypes in ibrutinib-treated CLL (dated by TCRdb to about 2021). Library preparation was by the immunoSEQ multiplex PCR assay. Imported from immuneACCESS, the table was reduced by TCRdb to in-frame sequences with V and J called. These copies leave out some clones; in studies compared against another copy, an unresolved V gene accounts for under half, and the cause of the remainder is not known. A total of about 9,400 clones appear in this sample, roughly 57% of them only once. Of the sample, 15% to 20% is held by the ten largest clones. Sequences were derived from PBMCs, sampled before ibrutinib treatment. Every receptor here comes from a human donor with chronic lymphocytic leukemia.

The V gene is TRBV9, the J gene TRBJ2-3; 7 bases fit TRBD2. CDR1 is SGDLS, CDR2 YYNGEE, per germline. V was clipped by 4 bases and J by 3 bases; unmatched bases: 8. The CDR3 is 15 residues long. CDR3 sequence reads: CASSLPGGGTDTQYF. For the CDR3, the DNA is TGTGCCAGCAGCCTCCCGGGAGGAGGAACAGATACGCAGTATTTT.

The rearrangement uses TRBV4-2 and TRBJ1-2; perhaps TRBD1 as D (6 bases). The CDR3 has 14 amino acids. Germline CDR1 reads LGHNA; CDR2 reads YNFKEQ. V dropped 2 bases and J dropped 5 bases, with 12 bases sitting between them. The CDR3 DNA follows: TGTGCCAGCAGCCAACATGGACAGCCTTATGGCTACACCTTC. Encoded protein: CASSQHGQPYGYTF.

The chain joins TRBV28 to TRBJ1-4; D remains ambiguous. Trimming took 6 bases from V and 8 from J, leaving 13 bases between them. The CDR3 has 13 amino acids. Germline lookup yields CDR1 MDHEN and CDR2 SYDVKM. CDR3 residues: CASSTSLGEKLFF. The CDR3 coding sequence is TGTGCCAGCAGCACCAGTCTTGGGGAAAAACTGTTTTTT.

The sample holds a few counts of this clone. The DNA for the CDR3 is TGTGCCAGCAGCCTAAGGGGATCCGATACGCAGTATTTT. This translates into CASSLRGSDTQYF. The genes are TRBV7-3 and TRBJ2-3, with a weak D call TRBD1 (5 bases). V lost 5 bases and J lost 6, with 12 bases in between. From germline, CDR1 is SGHTA and CDR2 FQGTGA. There are 13 residues in the CDR3.

This clone was seen more than once but under ten times. The CDR3 region has the DNA TGTGCCAGCTCACCGTTTATTAACAATCAGCCCCAGCATTTT. Its translation: CASSPFINNQPQHF. The chain recombines TRBV18 with TRBJ1-5; D not resolved. Germline lookup yields CDR1 KGHSH and CDR2 LQKENI. V was shortened by 3 bases and J by 3 bases, with 9 bases between the two germline ends. This CDR3 contains 14 residues.

The V and J genes are TRBV7-8 and TRBJ1-5; 9 bases align to TRBD1. V was pared by 5 bases and J by 7 bases, with 12 bases of the junction left unmatched. The CDR3 length is 16 residues. The germline CDR1 and CDR2 sequences are SGHVS and FQNEAQ. CDR3 in amino acids: CASSPGPGQGKQPQHF. In nucleotides, the CDR3 is TGTGCCAGCAGCCCGGGACCGGGACAGGGAAAGCAGCCCCAGCATTTT.

V usage is TRBV28 and J usage is TRBJ2-2; TRBD2 aligns across 11 bases. Germline V CDR1 and CDR2: MDHEN, SYDVKM. After removal of 4 bases from V and 4 bases from J, the junction contained 11 bases not matched to a gene. The CDR3 runs 18 residues. CDR3 sequence: CASSSPTSGRVLTGELFF. In DNA, the CDR3 is TGTGCCAGCAGTTCACCCACTAGCGGGAGAGTTCTCACCGGGGAGCTGTTTTTT.

V usage is TRBV14 and J usage is TRBJ1-5, with D uncertain. This CDR3 has 13 amino acids. Germline values: CDR1 SGHDN, CDR2 FVKESK. Trimming shortened V by 0 bases and J by 10 bases, and 10 bases separated the two germline ends. This chain's CDR3 is CASSQELSSPQHF. The CDR3 bases are TGTGCCAGCAGCCAAGAATTATCCAGCCCCCAGCATTTT.

The J gene is TRBJ1-2, the V gene TRBV6-5; D might be TRBD1 (6 bases). Between the trimmed V and J ends, which lost 2 bases and 6 bases, there was a span of 19 bases. Germline CDR1 and CDR2: MNHEY and SVGAGI. CDR3 length equals 16 residues. The CDR3 sequence: CASSYLRGGRGDGYTF. Here the CDR3 DNA reads TGTGCCAGCAGTTACCTAAGAGGGGGACGTGGGGATGGCTACACCTTC.

This clone was counted once. The chain employs TRBV6-5 and TRBJ1-3; D is undetermined. Trimming removed 8 bases from V and 0 bases from J, with 14 bases in between. Germline CDR1 is MNHEY and CDR2 is SVGAGI. This CDR3 has 15 amino acids. The CDR3 bases are TGTGCCAGCTCGGCGGATATGAGCTCTGGAAACACCATATATTTT. It yields the protein CASSADMSSGNTIYF.

This clone was counted a few times. V is TRBV6-5 and J is TRBJ1-6, with unresolved D. The CDR3 covers 15 residues. Germline V gene data show CDR1 as MNHEY and CDR2 as SVGAGI. The V gene lost 5 bases and the J gene lost 7 bases, with 15 bases spanning the gap. The CDR3 DNA follows: TGTGCCAGCAGTCCCCGGTTGTTGGGAAATTCACCCCTCCACTTT. Translating it yields CASSPRLLGNSPLHF.

In this sample, this clone turned up once. The chain is built from TRBV5-1 and TRBJ2-5; no reliable D call. CDR1 SGHRS and CDR2 YFSETQ come from the germline V gene. The V end was cut by 1 base, the J end by 5 bases, with 9 bases between. This CDR3 contains 13 residues. The chain's CDR3 is CASSLNGVETQYF. The CDR3 nucleotides read TGCGCCAGCAGCTTGAATGGGGTGGAGACCCAGTACTTC.

This clone was counted only a few times. The gene calls are TRBV6-1 and TRBJ2-1, with D unresolved. V was clipped by 3 bases and J by 1 base, with 10 bases between them. CDR1 is MNHNS, CDR2 SASEGT, per germline. This CDR3 has 15 residues. CDR3 loop: CASSENSLSYNEQFF. The CDR3 DNA follows: TGTGCCAGCAGTGAGAACAGCTTATCCTACAATGAGCAGTTCTTC.

V is TRBV19 and J is TRBJ2-5; D uncertain. The CDR3 consists of 13 residues. Deletions cut 5 bases from V and 5 bases from J, with 12 bases between. Looked up from germline, CDR1 is LNHDA and CDR2 is SQIVND (reference sequence). CDR3 region: CASSRELWETQYF. Written as DNA, the CDR3 is TGTGCCAGTAGTCGTGAGCTTTGGGAGACCCAGTACTTC.

V usage is TRBV15 and J usage is TRBJ2-1, with TRBD1 identical over 7 bases. Germline-derived CDR1 and CDR2 are LNHNV and YYDKDF (reference sequence). CDR3 length: 17 residues. V shed 4 bases and J 4 bases; nucleotides not matched to a gene: 13. This CDR3 reads CATSTREGASRYNEQFF. DNA for the CDR3: TGTGCCACCAGCACCCGTGAGGGGGCTAGTCGGTACAATGAGCAGTTCTTC. The full variable domain, rest sourced from reference TRBV15 and TRBJ2-1, is DAMVIQNPRYQVTQFGKPVTLSCSQTLNHNVMYWYQQKSSQAPKLLFHYYDKDFNNEADTPDNFQSRRPNTSFCFLDIRSPGLGDTAMYLCATSTREGASRYNEQFFGPGTRLTVL.

This clone was seen only a few times. The V call is TRBV19, the J call TRBJ1-1, with D unresolved. This CDR3 has 12 amino acids. V dropped 5 bases and J dropped 5 bases, with 9 bases sitting between them. The germline V gene has CDR1 LNHDA and CDR2 SQIVND (reference sequence). CDR3 DNA: TGTGCCAGTAGTCAATCGGGAACTGAAGCTTTCTTT. Amino acids: CASSQSGTEAFF.

Concerning this clone: In the same sample, other DNA sequences code for this CDR3. V and J are TRBV7-3 and TRBJ2-3; 7 positions match TRBD2. The V gene's germline CDR1 is SGHTA and CDR2 FQGTGA. The CDR3 length is 15 residues. V shed 5 bases, J shed 1 base, and the junction held 6 bases outside the gene matches. Written as DNA, the CDR3 is TGTGCCAGCAGCCCGGGTCGGGGGGGCACAGATACGCAGTATTTT. The encoded protein is CASSPGRGGTDTQYF. Supplemented by reference TRBV7-3 and TRBJ2-3, the full variable domain reads GAGVSQTPSNKVTEKGKYVELRCDPISGHTALYWYRQSLGQGPEFLIYFQGTGAADDSGLPNDRFFAVRPEGSVSTLKIQRTERGDSAVYLCASSPGRGGTDTQYFGPGTRLTVL.

V and J are TRBV4-2 and TRBJ2-3; D is perhaps TRBD2 (6 bases). Trimming took 0 bases from V and 5 from J, leaving 9 bases between them. Germline V gene lookup returns CDR1 LGHNA and CDR2 YNFKEQ. This CDR3 has 14 residues. CDR3 sequence reads: CASSQDVGRDTQYF. CDR3 coding DNA: TGTGCCAGCAGCCAAGACGTCGGGAGAGATACGCAGTATTTT.

This rearrangement joins TRBV5-1 to TRBJ2-6; 15 bases align to TRBD2. This CDR3 contains 19 residues. The V segment lost 2 bases and the J segment 2 bases; nucleotides outside the gene matches: 5. Germline V CDR1 and CDR2: SGHRS, YFSETQ. This CDR3 is CASSFPRTSGGAGANVLTF. CDR3 nucleotide sequence: TGCGCCAGCAGCTTCCCCCGGACTAGCGGGGGGGCTGGGGCCAACGTCCTGACTTTC.

The gene calls are TRBV5-1 and TRBJ2-1; D is possibly TRBD2 (6 bases). Deletions cut 1 base from V and 3 bases from J, with 14 bases between. Per germline, CDR1 SGHRS and CDR2 YFSETQ. The CDR3 is 16 residues long. CDR3 DNA: TGCGCCAGCAGCTTGCCCGGGAGTGCGTACTACAATGAGCAGTTCTTC. This codes for CASSLPGSAYYNEQFF.

The chain recombines TRBV4-1 with TRBJ1-1; D unresolved. The CDR3 is 12 residues long. Trimming took 7 bases from V and 8 from J, leaving 14 bases between them. In germline, CDR1 is MGHRA, CDR2 YSYEKL. CDR3: CASTAQGREAFF. In DNA, the CDR3 is TGCGCCAGCACCGCCCAAGGTAGGGAAGCTTTCTTT.

The rearrangement links TRBV5-6 to TRBJ1-5; D is uncertain. Germline V gives CDR1 SGHDT, CDR2 YYEEEE. CDR3 length: 14 residues. The V end lost 3 bases, the J end lost 6 bases, and 13 bases lay between the germline ends. In DNA, the CDR3 is TGTGCCAGCAGCTATCGGGGTAGCGGTCAGCCCCAGCATTTT. It specifies CASSYRGSGQPQHF.

The chain joins TRBV18 to TRBJ2-3; perhaps TRBD1 as D (5 bases). V was trimmed by 3 bases and J by 4 bases, leaving 14 bases between them. The germline gives CDR1 KGHSH, CDR2 LQKENI. The CDR3 contains 15 residues. The CDR3 region has the DNA TGTGCCAGCTCACCTTTGCCAGGGTCGGCAGATACGCAGTATTTT. Protein sequence: CASSPLPGSADTQYF.